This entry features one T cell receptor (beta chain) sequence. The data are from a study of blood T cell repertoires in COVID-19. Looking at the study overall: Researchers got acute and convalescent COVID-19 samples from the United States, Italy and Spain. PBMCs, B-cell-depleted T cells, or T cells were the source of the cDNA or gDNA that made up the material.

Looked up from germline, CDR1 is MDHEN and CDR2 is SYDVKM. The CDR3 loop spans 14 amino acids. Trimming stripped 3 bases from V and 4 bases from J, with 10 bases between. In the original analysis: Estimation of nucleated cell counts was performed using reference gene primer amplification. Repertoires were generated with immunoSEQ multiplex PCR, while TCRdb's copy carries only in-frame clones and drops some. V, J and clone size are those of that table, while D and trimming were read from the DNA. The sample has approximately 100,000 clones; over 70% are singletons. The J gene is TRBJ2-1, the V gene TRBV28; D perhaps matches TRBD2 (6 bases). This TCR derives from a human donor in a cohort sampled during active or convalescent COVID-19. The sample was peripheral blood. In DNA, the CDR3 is TGTGCCAGCAGTTTGGACTATCCGTACAATGAGCAGTTCTTC. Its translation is CASSLDYPYNEQFF.